The source of this T cell receptor (beta chain) is a study of CD8+ T cells in alopecia areata. Study results and limitations: Shared TCR sequences were less clear between patients than in mice, possibly partly from HLA diversity.

As for treatment: oral pan-JAK inhibitor, 5-10 mg twice daily. The sequencing template was cDNA reverse transcribed from extracted RNA. Assay: immunoSEQ multiplex PCR; the TCRdb copy retains only in-frame clones and omits some. The sample lists some 100,000 clones; roughly 58% were seen once. The table lists this clone with a few counts. Its antigen is currently unknown. Per germline, CDR1 LNHDA and CDR2 SQIVND (reference sequence). The CDR3 totals 12 residues. V was shortened by 7 bases and J by 4 bases, with 11 bases between the two germline ends. This sequence joins TRBV19 and TRBJ2-7, with D perhaps being TRBD1 or TRBD2 (5 bases each). This receptor was obtained from a human donor with alopecia areata. The starting material was CD8+ T cells sorted from blood, obtained at week 4, from a patient treated with tofacitinib. The CDR3 sequence is CASNRDGYEQYF. In DNA form, the CDR3 reads TGTGCCAGTAATCGGGACGGTTACGAGCAGTACTTC.